This TCR beta chain emerged from a study of spatial heterogeneity in lung cancer. Time point defined: blood at routine non-recurrence follow-up after resection. TCRdb called the 5' RACE reads again in MiXCR, with one record for every CDR3 protein. The data show under 25,000 distinct CDR3 sequences, more than 8% seen once. Trimming stripped 5 bases from V and 1 base from J, with 14 bases between. The CDR3 is 14 residues long. Germline assignment: CDR1 DFQATT and CDR2 SNEGSKA (reference sequence). The V call is TRBV20-1, the J call TRBJ1-1; D is ambiguous. This clonotype was obtained from a female donor with early-stage non-small cell lung cancer. The material sequenced was PBMCs, taken at follow-up. The CDR3 here is CSAGRTRSNTEAFF. The CDR3 DNA sequence: TGCAGTGCTGGGCGGACGAGGTCGAACACTGAAGCTTTCTTT.